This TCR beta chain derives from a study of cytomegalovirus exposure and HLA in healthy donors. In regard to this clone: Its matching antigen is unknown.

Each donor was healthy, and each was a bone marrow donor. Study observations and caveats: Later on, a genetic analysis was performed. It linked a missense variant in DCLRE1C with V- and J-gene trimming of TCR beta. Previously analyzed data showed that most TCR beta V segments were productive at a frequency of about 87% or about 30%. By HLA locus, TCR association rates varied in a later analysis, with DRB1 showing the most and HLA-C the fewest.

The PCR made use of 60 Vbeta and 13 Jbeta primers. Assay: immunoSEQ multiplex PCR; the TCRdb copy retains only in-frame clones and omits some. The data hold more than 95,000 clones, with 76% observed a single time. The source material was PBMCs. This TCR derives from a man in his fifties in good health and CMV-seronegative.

Here the CDR3 DNA reads TGCGCCAGCAGCCAAGATCACCTAGCGGGGGCCGGGGAGCTGTTTTTT. The encoded protein is CASSQDHLAGAGELFF. The J gene is TRBJ2-2, the V gene TRBV4-3, with 10 bases identical to TRBD2. The V gene end was trimmed by 0 bases and the J gene end by 6 bases; junction bases not matched to a gene: 4. Germline CDR1 reads LGHNA; CDR2 reads YSLEER. The CDR3 has 16 residues.